A selection of T cell receptor beta chains follows, all from one sample in a study of cytomegalovirus exposure and HLA in healthy donors. The table came from immunoSEQ multiplex PCR; TCRdb's copy has only in-frame clones and leaves some out. The repertoire holds 90,000 to 130,000 clones, with roughly 73% as singletons. The sequenced material came from PBMCs. Receptors were obtained from a woman aged 25-40 years in good health and CMV-seronegative. Each CDR3 is given with its conserved first and last residue. The order of the fields is D gene, J gene, V gene, clone size, CDR3 DNA, CDR3 protein. The D gene is left open where the match is weak. A clone size is listed for some rows: how often the clone was seen (once, few, many), or a class if it is expanded.

d_call: .
j_call: TRBJ2-5
v_call: TRBV5-1
clone_size: .
cdr3_nt: TGCGCCAGCAGCCCGGACTTACGACAAGAGACCCAGTACTTC
cdr3_aa: CASSPDLRQETQYF

d_call: TRBD1
j_call: TRBJ2-1
v_call: TRBV6-1
clone_size: .
cdr3_nt: TGTGCCAGCAGTGAGAGAGACAGGGTCGTGGATGAGCAGTTCTTC
cdr3_aa: CASSERDRVVDEQFF

d_call: TRBD2
j_call: TRBJ2-3
v_call: TRBV6-4
clone_size: .
cdr3_nt: TGTGCCAGCAGTGATGGGACTAGCGACACAGATACGCAGTATTTT
cdr3_aa: CASSDGTSDTDTQYF

d_call: .
j_call: TRBJ1-3
v_call: TRBV30
clone_size: .
cdr3_nt: TGTGCCTGGAGTGTCAGTCGGGTTAGCTCTGGAAACACCATATATTTT
cdr3_aa: CAWSVSRVSSGNTIYF

d_call: .
j_call: TRBJ1-5
v_call: TRBV19
clone_size: .
cdr3_nt: TGTGCCAGTAGTACCCCGTCCCTCAACGCGATACAGCCCCAGCATTTT
cdr3_aa: CASSTPSLNAIQPQHF

d_call: .
j_call: TRBJ1-1
v_call: TRBV7-9
clone_size: .
cdr3_nt: TGTGCCAGCAGCTCCTTTGGACACCGCGAAGCTTTCTTT
cdr3_aa: CASSSFGHREAFF

d_call: .
j_call: TRBJ2-7
v_call: TRBV7-6
clone_size: .
cdr3_nt: TGTGCCAGCAGCTTAGAGAGGGGGGACAGACCCTGGGAGCAGTACTTC
cdr3_aa: CASSLERGDRPWEQYF

d_call: .
j_call: TRBJ1-1
v_call: TRBV30
clone_size: .
cdr3_nt: TGTGCCTGGAGATTTCGGCCACTAGAAGCTTTCTTT
cdr3_aa: CAWRFRPLEAFF

d_call: .
j_call: TRBJ2-1
v_call: TRBV10-1
clone_size: .
cdr3_nt: TGCGCCAGCAGTGACGGAGGAGGGTCCTACAATGAGCAGTTCTTC
cdr3_aa: CASSDGGGSYNEQFF

d_call: TRBD1
j_call: TRBJ1-1
v_call: TRBV18
clone_size: .
cdr3_nt: TGTGCCAGCTCGCGGGACAGGGGAAACACTGAAGCTTTCTTT
cdr3_aa: CASSRDRGNTEAFF

d_call: .
j_call: TRBJ1-5
v_call: TRBV7-2
clone_size: once
cdr3_nt: TGTGCCAGCAGCTTAGGTATCAATCAGCCCCAGCATTTT
cdr3_aa: CASSLGINQPQHF

d_call: .
j_call: TRBJ1-6
v_call: TRBV5-1
clone_size: once
cdr3_nt: TGCGCCAGCAGCTCGGGAGATGTGCGGGGTAATTCACCCCTCCACTTT
cdr3_aa: CASSSGDVRGNSPLHF

d_call: TRBD2
j_call: TRBJ2-1
v_call: TRBV7-6
clone_size: .
cdr3_nt: TGTGCCAGCTCAAGGGGAGGGACTAGTAGCAATGAGCAGTTCTTC
cdr3_aa: CASSRGGTSSNEQFF

d_call: TRBD2
j_call: TRBJ2-5
v_call: TRBV10-1
clone_size: .
cdr3_nt: TGCGCCAGCAGTGAGAATGGTGGGACTAGCGAAGAGACCCAGTACTTC
cdr3_aa: CASSENGGTSEETQYF

d_call: TRBD1
j_call: TRBJ2-3
v_call: TRBV2
clone_size: .
cdr3_nt: TGTGCCAGCATATTCAACAGGGGTCCAACTAATACGCAGTATTTT
cdr3_aa: CASIFNRGPTNTQYF

d_call: TRBD1
j_call: TRBJ1-2
v_call: TRBV6-5
clone_size: .
cdr3_nt: TGTGCCAGCAGGGCAGGGGGCAACTATGGCTACACCTTC
cdr3_aa: CASRAGGNYGYTF

d_call: .
j_call: TRBJ2-2
v_call: TRBV11-3
clone_size: .
cdr3_nt: TGTGCCAGCAGCTTAGCGATCGCCCCGGGCACCGGGGAGCTGTTTTTT
cdr3_aa: CASSLAIAPGTGELFF

d_call: .
j_call: TRBJ1-1
v_call: TRBV7-6
clone_size: .
cdr3_nt: TGTGCCGCTTATTCAGGGCGGACGAACACTGAAGCTTTCTTT
cdr3_aa: CAAYSGRTNTEAFF

d_call: TRBD2
j_call: TRBJ2-1
v_call: TRBV5-4
clone_size: .
cdr3_nt: TGTGCCAGCAGCGAGACTAGCGAGCAGTTCTTC
cdr3_aa: CASSETSEQFF

d_call: TRBD1
j_call: TRBJ2-7
v_call: TRBV6-6
clone_size: .
cdr3_nt: TGTGCCAGCAGTTCTGGGACAGGCTACGAGCAGTACTTC
cdr3_aa: CASSSGTGYEQYF

d_call: .
j_call: TRBJ1-5
v_call: TRBV27
clone_size: few
cdr3_nt: TGTGCCAGCAGTTTGAACACAGGGTGGAATCAGCCCCAGCATTTT
cdr3_aa: CASSLNTGWNQPQHF

d_call: .
j_call: TRBJ1-5
v_call: TRBV10-3
clone_size: few
cdr3_nt: TGTGCCATCAGTGAGGTCAGCGTGAGCAATCAGCCCCAGCATTTT
cdr3_aa: CAISEVSVSNQPQHF

d_call: .
j_call: TRBJ2-6
v_call: TRBV9
clone_size: few
cdr3_nt: TGTGCCAGCAGCGTTGGTTCCAGTTCTGGGGCCAACGTCCTGACTTTC
cdr3_aa: CASSVGSSSGANVLTF

d_call: TRBD1
j_call: TRBJ1-6
v_call: TRBV30
clone_size: few
cdr3_nt: TGTGCCTGGAGTGTAACGGACAGGGGCAGCTCACCCCTCCACTTT
cdr3_aa: CAWSVTDRGSSPLHF

d_call: TRBD1
j_call: TRBJ1-1
v_call: TRBV11-3
clone_size: once
cdr3_nt: TGTGCCAGCAGCTTAGACGGCAGGGGGCGTGTAAACACTGAAGCTTTCTTT
cdr3_aa: CASSLDGRGRVNTEAFF

d_call: TRBD2
j_call: TRBJ2-1
v_call: TRBV27
clone_size: .
cdr3_nt: TGTGCCACCTTTAGCGGGACGGGGGCTTCCTACAATGAGCAGTTCTTC
cdr3_aa: CATFSGTGASYNEQFF

d_call: .
j_call: TRBJ1-5
v_call: TRBV12-5
clone_size: .
cdr3_nt: TGTGCTAGTGGCATTGGGGCGGGGAATAATCAGCCCCAGCATTTT
cdr3_aa: CASGIGAGNNQPQHF